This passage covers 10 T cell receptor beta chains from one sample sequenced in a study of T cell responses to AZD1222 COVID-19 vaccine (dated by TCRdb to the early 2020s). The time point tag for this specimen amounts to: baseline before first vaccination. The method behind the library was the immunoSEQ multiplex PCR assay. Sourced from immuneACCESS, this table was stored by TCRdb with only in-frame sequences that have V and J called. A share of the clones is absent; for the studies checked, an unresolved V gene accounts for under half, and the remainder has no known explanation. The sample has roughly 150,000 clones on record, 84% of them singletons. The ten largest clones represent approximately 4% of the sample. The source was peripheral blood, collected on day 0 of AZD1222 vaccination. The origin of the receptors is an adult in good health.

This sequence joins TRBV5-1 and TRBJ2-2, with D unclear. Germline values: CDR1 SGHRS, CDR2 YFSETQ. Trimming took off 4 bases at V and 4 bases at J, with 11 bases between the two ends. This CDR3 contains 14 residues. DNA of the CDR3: TGCGCCAGCAGCCTAGATACCACCACCGGGGAGCTGTTTTTT. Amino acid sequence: CASSLDTTTGELFF.

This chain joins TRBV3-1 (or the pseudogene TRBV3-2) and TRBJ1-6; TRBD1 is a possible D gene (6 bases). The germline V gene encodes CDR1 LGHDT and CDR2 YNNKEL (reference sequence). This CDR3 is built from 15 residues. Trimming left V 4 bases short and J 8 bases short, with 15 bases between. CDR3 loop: CASSPRQDDYSPLHF. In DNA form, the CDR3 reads TGTGCCAGCAGCCCCAGACAGGACGATTATTCACCCCTCCACTTT.

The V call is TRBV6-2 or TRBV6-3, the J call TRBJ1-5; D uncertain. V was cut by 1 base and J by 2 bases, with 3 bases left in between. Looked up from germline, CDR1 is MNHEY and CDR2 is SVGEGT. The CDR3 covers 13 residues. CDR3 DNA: TGTGCCAGCAGTTACTTGGGCAATCAGCCCCAGCATTTT. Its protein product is CASSYLGNQPQHF.

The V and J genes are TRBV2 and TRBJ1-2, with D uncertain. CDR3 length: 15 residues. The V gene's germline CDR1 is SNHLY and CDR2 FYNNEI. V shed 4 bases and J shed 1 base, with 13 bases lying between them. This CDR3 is CASSAGRSNNYGYTF. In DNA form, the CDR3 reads TGTGCCAGCAGTGCCGGCAGGTCAAATAACTATGGCTACACCTTC.

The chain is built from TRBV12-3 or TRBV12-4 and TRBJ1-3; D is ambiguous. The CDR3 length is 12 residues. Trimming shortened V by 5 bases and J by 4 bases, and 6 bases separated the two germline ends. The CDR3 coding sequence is TGTGCCAGCAGTAACCAGGGAAACACCATATATTTT. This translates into CASSNQGNTIYF.

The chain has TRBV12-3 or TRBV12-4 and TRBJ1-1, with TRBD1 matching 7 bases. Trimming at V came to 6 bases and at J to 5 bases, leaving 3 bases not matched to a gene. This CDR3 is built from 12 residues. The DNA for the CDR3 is TGTGCCAGCAGCCCGACAGGGACTGAAGCTTTCTTT. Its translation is CASSPTGTEAFF.

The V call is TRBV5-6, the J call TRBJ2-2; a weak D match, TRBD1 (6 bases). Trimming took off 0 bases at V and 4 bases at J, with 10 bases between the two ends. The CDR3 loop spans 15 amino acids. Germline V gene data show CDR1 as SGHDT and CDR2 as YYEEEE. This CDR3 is CASSLVDRFTGELFF. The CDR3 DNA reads TGTGCCAGCAGCTTGGTCGACAGGTTCACCGGGGAGCTGTTTTTT.

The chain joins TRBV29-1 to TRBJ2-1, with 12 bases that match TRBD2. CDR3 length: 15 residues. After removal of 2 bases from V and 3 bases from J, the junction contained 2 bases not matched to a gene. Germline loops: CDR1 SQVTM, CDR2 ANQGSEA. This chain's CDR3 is CSVEPSGGGYNEQFF. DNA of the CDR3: TGCAGCGTTGAACCTAGCGGGGGGGGCTACAATGAGCAGTTCTTC.

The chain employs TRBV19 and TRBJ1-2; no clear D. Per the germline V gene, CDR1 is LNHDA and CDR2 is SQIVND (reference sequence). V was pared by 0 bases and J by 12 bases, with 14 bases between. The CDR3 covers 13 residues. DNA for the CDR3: TGTGCCAGTAGTATAGACGATACAGCCCATCACACCTTC. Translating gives CASSIDDTAHHTF.

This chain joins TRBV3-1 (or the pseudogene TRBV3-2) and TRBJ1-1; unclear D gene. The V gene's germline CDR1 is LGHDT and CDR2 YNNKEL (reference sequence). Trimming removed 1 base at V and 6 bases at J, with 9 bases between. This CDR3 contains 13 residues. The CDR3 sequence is CASSQAPRSEAFF. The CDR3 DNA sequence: TGTGCCAGCAGCCAAGCCCCTAGGTCTGAAGCTTTCTTT.